A selection of T cell receptor beta chains follows, all from one sample in a study of blood T cells in healthy people across ages. TCRdb reanalysed the 5' RACE reads using MiXCR and keeps one entry per CDR3 protein. This sample yields about 830,000 distinct CDR3 sequences, of which 62% are seen a single time; roughly 26% belongs to the top ten. The sequenced sample was blood. Every receptor here comes from a man aged 25-45 years in good health. Both conserved end residues are part of each CDR3. A D gene is named only where the DNA matches it firmly. Expanded clones get a size class; other rows say once, few or many, or leave the size out.

size,V,length,D,J,CDR3,DNA
few,TRBV29-1,13,-,TRBJ2-1,CSVEASAGPEQFF,TGCAGCGTTGAGGCCTCCGCAGGCCCTGAGCAGTTCTTC
few,TRBV20-1,16,TRBD2,TRBJ2-7,CSARAKMGLATFEQYF,TGCAGTGCTAGAGCCAAAATGGGACTAGCTACCTTCGAGCAGTACTTC
-,TRBV27,17,TRBD1,TRBJ1-1,CASTSQADRGWHTEAFF,TGTGCCAGCACCTCCCAAGCAGACAGGGGATGGCACACTGAAGCTTTCTTT
-,TRBV9,15,-,TRBJ1-1,CASSAPGGHRGLAFF,TGTGCCAGCAGCGCACCCGGGGGGCACCGCGGGTTGGCTTTCTTT
-,TRBV12-3/TRBV12-4,17,-,TRBJ2-1,CASTLEGSGSSYNEQFF,TGTGCCAGCACCCTTGAGGGGAGCGGGTCCTCCTACAATGAGCAGTTCTTC
-,TRBV7-2,16,TRBD2,TRBJ2-2,CASSFLAGANTGELFF,TGTGCCAGCAGCTTCCTAGCGGGCGCGAACACCGGGGAGCTGTTTTTT
-,TRBV7-2,13,-,TRBJ2-1,CASSFPRQTEQFF,TGTGCCAGCAGCTTCCCAAGACAGACTGAGCAGTTCTTC
-,TRBV10-3,11,-,TRBJ1-2,CAITGPYGYTF,TGTGCCATCACCGGACCTTATGGCTACACCTTC
once,TRBV5-1,15,TRBD2,TRBJ2-5,CASRLMTSGRETQYF,TGCGCCAGCAGATTGATGACTAGCGGCCGAGAGACCCAGTACTTC
-,TRBV2,15,-,TRBJ1-6,CASSKIRVLASPLHF,TGTGCCAGCAGCAAGATCAGGGTCCTGGCTTCACCCCTCCACTTT
-,TRBV6-2/TRBV6-3,11,-,TRBJ2-5,CASTQTETQYF,TGTGCCAGCACCCAAACAGAGACCCAGTACTTC
-,TRBV30,14,TRBD2,TRBJ2-2,CAWSPGLAGGELFF,TGTGCCTGGAGCCCGGGACTAGCGGGAGGGGAGCTGTTTTTT
few,TRBV25-1,16,-,TRBJ2-3,CASSRRLGRGTDTQYF,TGTGCCAGCAGTCGAAGGTTGGGGCGGGGCACAGATACGCAGTATTTT
-,TRBV12-3/TRBV12-4,14,-,TRBJ2-3,CASRLGKSTDTQYF,TGTGCCAGCAGGCTAGGGAAAAGCACAGATACGCAGTATTTT
-,TRBV6-2/TRBV6-3,16,TRBD2,TRBJ2-1,CASSYPIRTSGGEQFF,TGTGCCAGCAGTTACCCGATTCGGACTAGCGGGGGCGAGCAGTTCTTC
-,TRBV4-2,15,-,TRBJ2-7,CASSQGRGGKHEQYF,TGTGCCAGCAGCCAAGGGAGGGGGGGTAAACACGAGCAGTACTTC
few,TRBV6-5,16,TRBD2,TRBJ2-3,CASSSLGGKSTYTQYF,TGTGCCAGCAGTTCTCTCGGGGGGAAATCCACGTATACGCAGTATTTT
-,TRBV10-3,14,-,TRBJ2-7,CAISESTGTSTQYF,TGTGCCATCAGTGAGTCCACGGGGACCTCAACCCAGTACTTC
-,TRBV6-5,12,-,TRBJ2-7,CTSSYSEDEQYF,TGTACCAGCAGTTACTCCGAGGACGAGCAGTACTTC
-,TRBV28,14,-,TRBJ1-1,CASSPLRAVTEAFF,TGTGCCAGCAGTCCGTTAAGGGCAGTCACTGAAGCTTTCTTT
-,TRBV7-3,14,TRBD1,TRBJ2-7,CASSAAGGHSEQYF,TGTGCCAGCAGCGCCGCAGGGGGCCATAGCGAGCAGTACTTC
-,TRBV6-1,16,TRBD2,TRBJ2-3,CASSLRAGGLTDTQYF,TGTGCCAGCAGCCTTCGGGCGGGGGGGCTTACAGATACGCAGTATTTT
-,TRBV6-5,15,-,TRBJ2-5,CASSYSPDGEETQYF,TGTGCCAGCAGTTACTCCCCTGACGGGGAAGAGACCCAGTACTTC
-,TRBV27,14,TRBD1,TRBJ2-1,CASSLGTGSNEQFF,TGTGCCAGCAGTCTCGGGACAGGCAGCAATGAGCAGTTCTTC
few,TRBV6-2/TRBV6-3,15,-,TRBJ1-5,CASSLVLGAVQPQHF,TGTGCCAGCTCTTTGGTTCTGGGGGCAGTTCAGCCCCAGCATTTT
few,TRBV9,15,TRBD2,TRBJ2-7,CASSVASGGTYEQYF,TGTGCCAGCAGCGTAGCGAGCGGGGGGACCTACGAGCAGTACTTC
once,TRBV4-3,14,TRBD2,TRBJ2-1,CASSQDLGRDEQFF,TGCGCCAGCAGCCAAGATCTGGGGAGGGATGAGCAGTTCTTC
-,TRBV20-1,15,-,TRBJ1-1,CSAPGGARGGTEAFF,TGCAGTGCTCCCGGGGGGGCGAGGGGGGGCACTGAAGCTTTCTTT
-,TRBV4-3,13,-,TRBJ2-5,CTSSQELGVTQYF,TGCACCAGCAGCCAGGAACTGGGAGTGACCCAGTACTTC
-,TRBV20-1,16,TRBD1,TRBJ2-7,CSAPPEPGQGFHEQYF,TGCAGTGCTCCTCCGGAGCCGGGACAGGGGTTCCACGAGCAGTACTTC
-,TRBV7-2,13,-,TRBJ2-3,CASSLLTEDTQYF,TGTGCCAGCAGCTTACTAACAGAAGATACGCAGTATTTT
few,TRBV5-1,12,-,TRBJ1-1,CASSLAGYEAFF,TGCGCCAGCAGCTTGGCCGGCTATGAAGCTTTCTTT
-,TRBV20-1,15,-,TRBJ2-3,CSARGLPGPTDTQYF,TGCAGTGCTAGAGGTTTGCCGGGTCCCACAGATACGCAGTATTTT
-,TRBV27,16,TRBD2,TRBJ2-7,CASSSRLAGVAYEQYF,TGTGCCAGCAGTTCCAGGTTGGCGGGGGTAGCCTACGAGCAGTACTTC
-,TRBV12-3/TRBV12-4,15,TRBD1,TRBJ1-5,CASSPRQGGNQPQHF,TGTGCCAGCAGTCCCAGACAGGGCGGCAATCAGCCCCAGCATTTT
-,TRBV9,15,TRBD1,TRBJ2-1,CASSEQGARNNEQFF,TGTGCCAGCAGCGAACAGGGGGCGAGAAACAATGAGCAGTTCTTC
-,TRBV2,9,-,TRBJ2-7,CASSPEQYF,TGTGCCAGCAGTCCTGAGCAGTACTTC
-,TRBV20-1,16,-,TRBJ1-5,CSARDSTGRSNQPQHF,TGCAGTGCTAGAGATAGTACAGGGAGGAGCAATCAGCCCCAGCATTTT
-,TRBV11-1,22,TRBD2,TRBJ2-1,CASSVFITGLAGDPGIQETQFF,TGTGCCAGCAGCGTCTTCATCACCGGACTAGCGGGGGACCCTGGGATCCAAGAGACCCAGTTCTTC
once,TRBV3-1,16,-,TRBJ2-3,CASSQVLTGLGDTQYF,TGTGCCAGCAGCCAAGTTCTGACGGGCCTCGGAGATACGCAGTATTTT
-,TRBV29-1,15,-,TRBJ1-3,CSVEGGPFSGNTIYF,TGCAGCGTTGAGGGCGGACCCTTCTCTGGAAACACCATATATTTT
few,TRBV9,15,TRBD1,TRBJ1-1,CASSSGGGAGTEAFF,TGTGCCAGCAGCTCCGGAGGGGGCGCAGGCACTGAAGCTTTCTTT
few,TRBV7-9,15,-,TRBJ1-2,CASSFMETGGNGYTF,TGTGCCAGCAGCTTTATGGAAACAGGAGGAAATGGCTACACCTTC
-,TRBV2,14,TRBD1,TRBJ2-5,CASSEDRGEETQYF,TGTGCCAGCAGTGAGGACAGGGGTGAGGAGACCCAGTACTTC
-,TRBV6-5,12,-,TRBJ2-1,CASVSGYNEQFF,TGTGCCAGCGTTTCCGGTTACAATGAGCAGTTCTTC
-,TRBV11-3,16,TRBD1,TRBJ2-4,CASSLDQSGTDSIQYF,TGTGCCAGCAGCTTAGATCAGTCCGGGACAGATTCCATTCAGTACTTC
-,TRBV4-2,17,TRBD2,TRBJ2-7,CASSQDASGGTTYEQYF,TGTGCCAGCAGCCAAGATGCTAGCGGGGGGACGACCTACGAGCAGTACTTC
few,TRBV6-6,13,-,TRBJ1-5,CASSYSLTDTQHF,TGTGCCAGCAGTTACTCATTGACAGACACACAGCATTTT
-,TRBV7-9,17,-,TRBJ2-3,CASSSHPTGEVTDTQYF,TGTGCCAGCAGCTCACACCCTACAGGGGAGGTTACAGATACGCAGTATTTT